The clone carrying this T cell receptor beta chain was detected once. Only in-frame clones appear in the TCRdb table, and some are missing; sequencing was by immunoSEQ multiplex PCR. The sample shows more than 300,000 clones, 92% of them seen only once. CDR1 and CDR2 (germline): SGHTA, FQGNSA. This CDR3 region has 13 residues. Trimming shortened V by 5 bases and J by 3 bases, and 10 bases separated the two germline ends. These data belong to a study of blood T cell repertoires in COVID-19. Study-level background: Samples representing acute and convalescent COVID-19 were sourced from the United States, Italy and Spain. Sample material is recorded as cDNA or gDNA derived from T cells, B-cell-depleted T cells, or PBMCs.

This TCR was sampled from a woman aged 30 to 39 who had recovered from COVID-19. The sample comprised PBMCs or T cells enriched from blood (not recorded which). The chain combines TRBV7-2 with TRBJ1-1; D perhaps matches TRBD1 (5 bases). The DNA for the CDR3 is TGTGCCAGCAGCGTCTCGGGGGACACTGAAGCTTTCTTT. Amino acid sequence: CASSVSGDTEAFF.